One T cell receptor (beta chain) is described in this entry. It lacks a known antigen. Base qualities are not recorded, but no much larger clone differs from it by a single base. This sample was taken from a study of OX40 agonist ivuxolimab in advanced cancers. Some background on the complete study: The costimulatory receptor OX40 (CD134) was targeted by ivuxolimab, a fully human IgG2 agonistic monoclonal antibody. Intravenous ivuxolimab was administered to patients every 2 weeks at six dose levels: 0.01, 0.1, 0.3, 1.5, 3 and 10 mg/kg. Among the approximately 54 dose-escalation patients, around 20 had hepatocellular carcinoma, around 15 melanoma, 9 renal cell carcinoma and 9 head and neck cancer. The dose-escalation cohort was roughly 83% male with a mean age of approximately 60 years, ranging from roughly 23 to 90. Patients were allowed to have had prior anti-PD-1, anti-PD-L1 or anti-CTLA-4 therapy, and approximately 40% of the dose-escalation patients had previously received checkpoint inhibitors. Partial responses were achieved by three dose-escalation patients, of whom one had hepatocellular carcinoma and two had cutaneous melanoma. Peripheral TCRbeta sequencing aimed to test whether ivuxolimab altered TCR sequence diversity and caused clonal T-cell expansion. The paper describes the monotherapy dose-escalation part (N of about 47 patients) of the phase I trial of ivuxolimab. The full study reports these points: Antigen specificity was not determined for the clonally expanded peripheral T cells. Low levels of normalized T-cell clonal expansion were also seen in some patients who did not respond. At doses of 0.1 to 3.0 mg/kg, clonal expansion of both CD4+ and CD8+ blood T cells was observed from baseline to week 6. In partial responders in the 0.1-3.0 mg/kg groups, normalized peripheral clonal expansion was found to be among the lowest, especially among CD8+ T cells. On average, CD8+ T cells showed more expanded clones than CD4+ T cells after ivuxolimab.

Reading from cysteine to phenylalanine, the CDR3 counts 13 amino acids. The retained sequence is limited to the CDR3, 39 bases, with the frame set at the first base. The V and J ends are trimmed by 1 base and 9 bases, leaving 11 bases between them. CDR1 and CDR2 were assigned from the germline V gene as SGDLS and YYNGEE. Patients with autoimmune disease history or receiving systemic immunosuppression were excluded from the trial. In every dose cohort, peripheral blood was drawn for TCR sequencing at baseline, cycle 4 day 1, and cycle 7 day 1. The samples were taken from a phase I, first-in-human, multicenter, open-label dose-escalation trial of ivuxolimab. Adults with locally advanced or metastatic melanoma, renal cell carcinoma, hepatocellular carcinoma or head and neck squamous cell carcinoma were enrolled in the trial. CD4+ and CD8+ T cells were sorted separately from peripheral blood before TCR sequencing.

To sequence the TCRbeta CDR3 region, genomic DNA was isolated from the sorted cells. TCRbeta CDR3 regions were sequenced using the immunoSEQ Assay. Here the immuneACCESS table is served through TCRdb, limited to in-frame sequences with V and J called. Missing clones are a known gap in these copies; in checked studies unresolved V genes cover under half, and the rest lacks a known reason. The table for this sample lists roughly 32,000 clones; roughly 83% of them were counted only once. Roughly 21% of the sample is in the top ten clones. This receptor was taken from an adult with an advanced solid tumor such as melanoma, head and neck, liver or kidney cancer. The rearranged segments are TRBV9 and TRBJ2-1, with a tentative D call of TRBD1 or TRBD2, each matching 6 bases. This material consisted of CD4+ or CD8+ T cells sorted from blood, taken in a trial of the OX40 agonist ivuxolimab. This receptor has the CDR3 CASSVTGGGEQFF. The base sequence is TGTGCCAGCAGCGTAACAGGAGGGGGTGAGCAGTTCTTC. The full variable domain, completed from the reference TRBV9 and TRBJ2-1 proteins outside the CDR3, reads DSGVTQTPKHLITATGQRVTLRCSPRSGDLSVYWYQQSLDQGLQFLIQYYNGEERAKGNILERFSAQQFPDLHSELNLSSLELGDSALYFCASSVTGGGEQFFGPGTRLTVL.